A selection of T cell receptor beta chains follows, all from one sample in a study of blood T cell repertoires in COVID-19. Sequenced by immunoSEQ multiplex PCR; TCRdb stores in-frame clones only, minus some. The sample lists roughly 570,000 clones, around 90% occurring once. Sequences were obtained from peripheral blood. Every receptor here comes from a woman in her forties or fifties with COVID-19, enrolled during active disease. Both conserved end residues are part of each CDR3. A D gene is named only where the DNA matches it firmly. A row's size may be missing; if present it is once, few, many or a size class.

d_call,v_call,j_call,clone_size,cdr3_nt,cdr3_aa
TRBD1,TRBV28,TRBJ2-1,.,TGTGCCAGCAGGACCGACAGGGACTACAATGAGCAGTTCTTC,CASRTDRDYNEQFF
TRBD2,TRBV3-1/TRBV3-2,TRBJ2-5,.,TGTGCCAGCAGCCCCCCCCGGTTAGCGGGTCCTTCTGAGGAGACCCAGTACTTC,CASSPPRLAGPSEETQYF
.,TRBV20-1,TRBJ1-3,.,TGCAGTGCTAGTAGGGGAACGTCTGGAAACACCATATATTTT,CSASRGTSGNTIYF
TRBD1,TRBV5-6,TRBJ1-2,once,TGTGCCAGCAGCAGCTCCGGGACAGCACATTATGGCTACACCTTC,CASSSSGTAHYGYTF
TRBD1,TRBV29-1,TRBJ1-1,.,TGCAGCGGGGACAGGTTCCGGGACACTGAAGCTTTCTTT,CSGDRFRDTEAFF
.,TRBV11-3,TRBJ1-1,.,TGTGCCAGCAGCTCGGGTCGGAGCCGGGAGGCTTTCTTT,CASSSGRSREAFF
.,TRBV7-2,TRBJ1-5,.,TGTGCCAGCAGCTTAGCAGGGGGTAGCAATCAGCCCCAGCATTTT,CASSLAGGSNQPQHF
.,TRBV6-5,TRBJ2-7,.,TGTGCCACTGGGCACTGGGAGCAGTACTTC,CATGHWEQYF
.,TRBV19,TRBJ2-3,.,TGTGCCAGTAGTATACAGGACTCCAGCACAGATACGCAGTATTTT,CASSIQDSSTDTQYF
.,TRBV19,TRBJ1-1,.,TGTGCCAGTAGTCCTAGAGGGACACCGGCCACTGAAGCTTTCTTT,CASSPRGTPATEAFF
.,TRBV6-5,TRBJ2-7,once,TGTGCCAGCAGTTATTACAGGGACTACGAGCAGTACTTC,CASSYYRDYEQYF
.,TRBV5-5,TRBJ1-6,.,TGTGCCAGCAGCTTGAGGGAACAGGTGGGAAACTCCTATAATTCACCCCTCCACTTT,CASSLREQVGNSYNSPLHF
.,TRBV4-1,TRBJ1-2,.,TGCGCCAGCAGCCGGGGAGGGCGCCGGCCTTATGGCTACACCTTC,CASSRGGRRPYGYTF
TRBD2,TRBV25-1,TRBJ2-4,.,TGTGCCAGCAGTGAATCAGAGCGGGGGAGGGGGAACATTCAGTACTTC,CASSESERGRGNIQYF
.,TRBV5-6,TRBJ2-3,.,TGTGCCAGCAGCTTGTACAATACGCAGTATTTT,CASSLYNTQYF
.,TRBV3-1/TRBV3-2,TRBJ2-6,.,TGTGCCAGCAGCCAAGAAGGGCAGGGCCCTGGGGCCAACGTCCTGACTTTC,CASSQEGQGPGANVLTF
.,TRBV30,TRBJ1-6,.,TGTGCCTGGACGGCGGAGGAACGGTCACCCCTCCACTTT,CAWTAEERSPLHF
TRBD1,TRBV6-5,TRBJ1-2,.,TGTGCCAGCAGTTACTCTAGGACAGGAGTGCGGGGCTACACCTTC,CASSYSRTGVRGYTF
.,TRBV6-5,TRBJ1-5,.,TGTGCCAGCTCCTCTAGTCAGCCCCAGCATTTT,CASSSSQPQHF
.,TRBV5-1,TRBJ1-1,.,TGCGCCAGCAGCTTGCAGGGGACTGAAGCTTTCTTT,CASSLQGTEAFF
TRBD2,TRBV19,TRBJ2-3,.,TGTGCCAGTAGAATCAGCGGGGCCACAGATACGCAGTATTTT,CASRISGATDTQYF
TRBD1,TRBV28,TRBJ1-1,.,TGTGCCAGCCTACCCGCGGGACAGGGGTACACTGAAGCTTTCTTT,CASLPAGQGYTEAFF
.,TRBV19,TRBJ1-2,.,TGTGCCAGTAGTATAGGCGGTACTAACTATGGCTACACCTTC,CASSIGGTNYGYTF
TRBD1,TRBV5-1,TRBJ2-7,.,TGCGCCAGCAGCCACGGGACAGGGGGCTCCTACGAGCAGTACTTC,CASSHGTGGSYEQYF
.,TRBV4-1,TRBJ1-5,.,TGCGCCAGCAGCCAAGATTGGGCTCGGGACAACAATCAGCCCCAGCATTTT,CASSQDWARDNNQPQHF
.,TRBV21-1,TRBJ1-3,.,TGTGCCAGCAGCAAAGCACCTAACGGGGTGGACTCTGGAAACACCATATATTTT,CASSKAPNGVDSGNTIYF
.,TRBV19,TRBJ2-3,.,TGTGCCAGTAGTATAGGAGGAGCCCCTTTCACAGATACGCAGTATTTT,CASSIGGAPFTDTQYF
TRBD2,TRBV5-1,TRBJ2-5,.,TGCGCCAGCAGCACGGGGACTAGCGGGGGCCAAAACTGGGGGACCCAGTACTTC,CASSTGTSGGQNWGTQYF
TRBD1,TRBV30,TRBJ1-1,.,TGTGCCTGGAGTCTCGGGACAGACACTGAAGCTTTCTTT,CAWSLGTDTEAFF
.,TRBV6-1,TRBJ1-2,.,TGTGCCAGCAGTGAACGGGAGGGCGACTATGGCTACACCTTC,CASSEREGDYGYTF
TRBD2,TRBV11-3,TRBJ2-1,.,TGTGCCAGCAGCACCCGACTAGCGGGGGGGAATGAGCAGTTCTTC,CASSTRLAGGNEQFF